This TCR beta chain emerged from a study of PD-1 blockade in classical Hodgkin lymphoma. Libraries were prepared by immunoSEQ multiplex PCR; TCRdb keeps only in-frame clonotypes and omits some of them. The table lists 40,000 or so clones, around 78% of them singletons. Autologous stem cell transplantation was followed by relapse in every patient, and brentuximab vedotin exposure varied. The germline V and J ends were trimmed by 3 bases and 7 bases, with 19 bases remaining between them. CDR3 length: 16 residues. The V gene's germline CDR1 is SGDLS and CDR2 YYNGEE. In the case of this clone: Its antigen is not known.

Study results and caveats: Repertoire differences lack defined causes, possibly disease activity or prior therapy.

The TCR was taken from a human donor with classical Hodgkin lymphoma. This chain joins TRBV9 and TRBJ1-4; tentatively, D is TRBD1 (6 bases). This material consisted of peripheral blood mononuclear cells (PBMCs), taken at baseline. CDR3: CASSGTSDRLAEKLFF. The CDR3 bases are TGTGCCAGCAGCGGGACCTCGGACAGACTGGCTGAAAAACTGTTTTTT.